This T cell receptor beta chain was obtained from a study of blood T cells in healthy people across ages (dated by TCRdb to between 2014 and 2016). At the level of the whole study: In model experiments, roughly one uniquely barcoded TCR beta cDNA molecule per two T cells was captured by template switching. For two donors (one aged 18 to 29 and one aged 80 or older), the study analyzed two additional independent replicas of 1 million unique cDNA reads from the same blood draw. Four age groups were formed from the donors: young (average about 17 years), middle-aged (around 40), aged (over 55) and long-lived (roughly 88). Using deep sequencing normalized with unique cDNA molecular identifiers, the study measured how TCR beta repertoire diversity changes with age. To avoid experimental bias, donors of different ages were randomly spread across the sequencing lanes.

The donors were a few dozen Caucasian individuals from Russia, aged roughly 6 to 100 years, who were systemically healthy. Each donor gave around 9.8 milliliters of peripheral blood, collected into EDTA-treated Vacutainer tubes. Ficoll-Paque density-gradient centrifugation was used to isolate PBMCs, with at least 6.5 million per sample. Trizol reagent was used to extract total RNA from the PBMCs, yielding at least 5.5 micrograms per sample. For every donor, flow cytometry on a PBMC aliquot measured the percentage of naive CD45RAhigh/CD27high T cells. This clonotype was seen a few times. The antigen this receptor binds is unknown. This may come from a read error, since a much larger clone is one base off. The cysteine opens and the phenylalanine closes a CDR3 of 10 amino acids. Only CDR3 DNA remains: 30 bases, in frame from the first base. CDR1 MNHEY and CDR2 SVGEGT are derived from the germline V gene. V is pared back by 1 base and J by 5 bases, with 0 bases lying between the germline termini.

Library construction relied on 5' RACE. The reads were generated on an Illumina HiSeq 2500. A second PCR of 7 to 11 cycles was run with a J-beta primer mix and a sample-barcoded 5' primer. A unique molecular identifier was introduced onto each TCR beta cDNA molecule by a template-switch 5' adaptor carrying 12 random nucleotides. Each sample yielded at least 2.5 million CDR3-containing paired-end reads. First-strand cDNA synthesis was performed from all RNA using the Mint cDNA synthesis kit, with priming by a TRBC-specific oligonucleotide. Following uracil-DNA glycosylase treatment, a first 18-cycle PCR with universal primers M1SS and BC2_uni_R was performed on all cDNA. From the authors' description of their analysis: For normalization, 1 million high-quality reads were randomly selected from each sample, with every read carrying a distinct molecular identifier. Reads sharing molecular identifiers were discarded rather than binned into consensus sequences. MiTCR, run with a Q25 quality threshold and the strictest error-elimination algorithm, handled CDR3 identification, clonotype clustering and error correction. A nonparametric unseen species model with Euler transformation was used to estimate a lower bound on total TCR beta diversity. In-frame beta chains were kept once TCRdb had trimmed the public reads at Q25 with fastp and called clones with MiXCR. Each entry is one CDR3 protein sequence, shown with its most common DNA and genes. The V and J calls come from TCRdb's annotation, not from the publication. For this sample the table gives under 800,000 distinct CDR3 sequences, of which 20% to 25% were detected only once. In total, the top ten clones hold roughly 3.4% of the sample.

General conclusions and limits of the study: As age increased, observed TCR beta diversity per million T cells dropped in a roughly linear way, and a significant reduction was already evident by age roughly 36. There was a strong correlation between observed TCR beta diversity and the percentage of naive T cells measured by flow cytometry. The CMV infection status of donors was not known, potentially confounding age-related changes in expanded clonotypes. Since profiling was done on bulk unsorted PBMCs, naive and antigen-experienced compartments could not be conclusively compared. Total diversity estimates from one million sequenced T cells were considered lower bounds and underestimates. The long-lived group showed more naive CD4+ T cells, fewer expanded clones and increased TCR diversity than the aged group, suggesting age selection.

Sequencing used blood. This clonotype was sampled from an older man in good health. This sequence uses TRBV6-2 or TRBV6-3 and TRBJ2-7, with the D gene not confidently named. The DNA sequence is as follows: TGTGCCAGCAGTTACTACGAGCAGTACTTC. Translation gives CASSYYEQYF.